These 2 T cell receptor beta chains came from one sample sequenced in a study of cytomegalovirus exposure and HLA in healthy donors. Vbeta (60) and Jbeta (13) primers were used in the PCR. The repertoire was sequenced with immunoSEQ multiplex PCR; TCRdb's copy has only in-frame clones and lacks some. The sample shows 70,000 to 95,000 clones, more than 60% of them seen only once. Sequenced sample: PBMCs. Source of these receptors: a human donor in good health.

The rearrangement links TRBV5-4 to TRBJ2-2; D remains unclear. Trimming cost V 4 bases and J 4 bases, with 5 bases left between them. Germline V gives CDR1 SGHNT, CDR2 YYREEE (reference sequence). The CDR3 is 12 residues long. CDR3 DNA: TGTGCCAGCAGCGGCCCCACCGGGGAGCTGTTTTTT. Protein product: CASSGPTGELFF.

This clone was seen repeatedly, ten times or more. V and J are TRBV6-5 and TRBJ1-3; no reliable D call. Germline CDR1 and CDR2: MNHEY and SVGAGI. The CDR3 covers 15 residues. Trimming removed 3 bases from V and 0 bases from J, with 9 bases in between. CDR3 loop: CASSYGRSSGNTIYF. Here the CDR3 DNA reads TGTGCCAGCAGTTATGGGAGAAGCTCTGGAAACACCATATATTTT.